The 5 T cell receptor beta chains listed next were all sequenced from one sample in a study of OX40 agonist ivuxolimab in advanced cancers. Receptors were amplified or captured by the immunoSEQ multiplex PCR assay. Imported from immuneACCESS, the table was reduced by TCRdb to in-frame sequences with V and J called. These copies leave out some clones; in studies compared against another copy, an unresolved V gene accounts for under half, and the cause of the remainder is not known. The sample yields some 100,000 clones; approximately 90% were counted once. Roughly 0.15% of the sample is taken by the ten largest. The source was CD4+ or CD8+ T cells sorted from blood, collected in a trial of the OX40 agonist ivuxolimab. These receptor sequences come from an adult with an advanced solid tumor such as melanoma, head and neck, liver or kidney cancer.

V usage is TRBV6-1 and J usage is TRBJ2-5; tentatively, D is TRBD1 (6 bases). Germline lookup yields CDR1 MNHNS and CDR2 SASEGT. V was clipped by 0 bases and J by 5 bases, with 13 bases between them. The CDR3 has 15 amino acids. CDR3 DNA: TGTGCCAGCAGTGAAGCGTCGAGGGGGTGGGAGACCCAGTACTTC. This translates into CASSEASRGWETQYF.

The rearrangement joins TRBV5-5 to TRBJ1-2; D unresolved. Between the trimmed V and J ends, which lost 3 bases and 2 bases, there was a span of 5 bases. The CDR3 is made up of 12 amino acids. Germline V CDR1 and CDR2: SGHKS, YYEKEE (reference sequence). The CDR3 bases are TGTGCCAGCAGCTATGACAACTATGGCTACACCTTC. This gives the protein CASSYDNYGYTF.

The genes are TRBV7-2 and TRBJ1-4; no reliable D call. The CDR3 consists of 15 residues. CDR1 and CDR2 from the germline V gene are SGHTA and FQGNSA. V was clipped by 5 bases and J by 7 bases, with 17 bases between them. Written as DNA, the CDR3 is TGTGCCAGCAGCCAGGCCGGGGTCGGAGGTGAAAAACTGTTTTTT. Translation: CASSQAGVGGEKLFF. The whole variable domain, remainder taken from reference TRBV7-2 and TRBJ1-4, is GAGVSQSPSNKVTEKGKDVELRCDPISGHTALYWYRQSLGQGLEFLIYFQGNSAPDKSGLPSDRFSAERTGGSVSTLTIQRTQQEDSAVYLCASSQAGVGGEKLFFGSGTQLSVL.

This clone was picked up one time. The rearrangement links TRBV6-1 to TRBJ1-1; 7 nucleotides match TRBD1. Germline V gene sequence: CDR1 MNHNS, CDR2 SASEGT. CDR3 length: 13 residues. The J segment lost 1 base and the V segment lost 7 bases, leaving 3 bases of the junction unmatched. The CDR3 reads CASNRGQNTEAFF. The CDR3 DNA is TGTGCCAGCAATAGGGGGCAGAACACTGAAGCTTTCTTT.

The chain links TRBV30 to TRBJ1-3; TRBD1 might be the D (5 bases). V dropped 7 bases and J dropped 0 bases, with 16 bases sitting between them. This CDR3 region has 15 residues. Germline values: CDR1 GTSNPN, CDR2 SVGIG (reference sequence). CDR3 coding DNA: TGTGCCTCCAAACCGGGACGTCTCTCTGGAAACACCATATATTTT. Its translation is CASKPGRLSGNTIYF.